The next 27 T cell receptor beta chains were all read from a single sample in a study of blood T cell repertoires in COVID-19 (dated by TCRdb to 2020 to 2021). The method was the immunoSEQ multiplex PCR assay. Sourced from immuneACCESS, this table was stored by TCRdb with only in-frame sequences that have V and J called. A share of the clones is absent; for the studies checked, an unresolved V gene accounts for under half, and the remainder has no known explanation. The sample data list approximately 44,000 clones, and around three quarters of these were observed just once. The top ten hold 30% to 35% of the sample. Sequenced: peripheral blood. The source of these receptors is a woman aged 80 or over with acute or convalescent COVID-19.

This rearrangement joins TRBV2 to TRBJ1-5, with 8 bases matching TRBD1. Germline CDR1 reads SNHLY; CDR2 reads FYNNEI. This CDR3 comprises 15 residues. After removal of 6 bases from V and 9 bases from J, the junction contained 13 bases not matched to a gene. The CDR3 protein is CASRGYGQGAWPQHF. CDR3 nucleotide sequence: TGTGCCAGCAGAGGGTACGGGCAGGGGGCCTGGCCCCAGCATTTT.

The rearrangement uses TRBV7-2 and TRBJ1-2; weak D call: TRBD1 (5 bases). The V and J ends lost 2 bases and 1 base respectively, with 11 bases between them. CDR1 is SGHTA and CDR2 is FQGNSA in the germline V gene. This CDR3 is 15 amino acids long. CDR3 protein: CASSLLTGLNYGYTF. DNA of the CDR3: TGTGCCAGCAGCTTATTGACGGGACTTAACTATGGCTACACCTTC.

The chain is built from TRBV5-1 and TRBJ2-2, with 11 bases fitting TRBD2. Trimming removed 4 bases from V and 4 bases from J; junction bases left unmatched: 3. The germline V gene has CDR1 SGHRS and CDR2 YFSETQ. There are 15 residues in the CDR3. The CDR3 DNA sequence: TGCGCCAGCAGCCCCGGGACTAGCGGCACCGGGGAGCTGTTTTTT. Amino acid sequence: CASSPGTSGTGELFF.

This sequence joins TRBV14 and TRBJ2-1, with 11 bases matching TRBD2. From germline, CDR1 is SGHDN and CDR2 FVKESK. The V and J ends lost 6 bases and 4 bases, in that order; junction bases with no gene match: 2. The CDR3 is made up of 14 amino acids. In DNA form, the CDR3 reads TGTGCCAGCAGACTAGCGGGGGAATACAATGAGCAGTTCTTC. Its protein product is CASRLAGEYNEQFF.

V is TRBV28 and J is TRBJ2-1, with a weak D call TRBD1 (6 bases). The V gene's germline CDR1 is MDHEN and CDR2 SYDVKM. V lost 6 bases and J lost 1, with 10 bases in between. The CDR3 length is 14 residues. Here the CDR3 reads CASSGGQSYNEQFF. CDR3 DNA: TGTGCCAGCAGCGGCGGACAGTCCTACAATGAGCAGTTCTTC.

V and J are TRBV29-1 and TRBJ2-5, with a possible D match to TRBD2 (6 bases). V dropped 4 bases and J dropped 5 bases, with 14 bases sitting between them. The CDR3 has 13 amino acids. Germline V gene lookup returns CDR1 SQVTM and CDR2 ANQGSEA. The chain's CDR3 is CSVAPTRWETQYF. As DNA, the CDR3 is TGCAGCGTTGCCCCGACTAGGTGGGAGACCCAGTACTTC. Variable domain in full (rest from reference TRBV29-1 and TRBJ2-5): SAVISQKPSRDICQRGTSLTIQCQVDSQVTMMFWYRQQPGQSLTLIATANQGSEATYESGFVIDKFPISRPNLTFSTLTVSNMSPEDSSIYLCSVAPTRWETQYFGPGTRLLVL.

The V and J genes are TRBV6-5 and TRBJ2-7; 9 positions match TRBD2. Trimming cost V 5 bases and J 0 bases; bases outside gene matches: 5. The germline gives CDR1 MNHEY, CDR2 SVGAGI. CDR3 size: 15 residues. CDR3: CASSPLAGSSYEQYF. CDR3 DNA: TGTGCCAGCAGTCCCCTAGCGGGAAGCTCCTACGAGCAGTACTTC.

This clone was seen only once. The J gene is TRBJ2-3, the V gene TRBV5-8; 12 nucleotides line up with TRBD1. Germline trimming cut 3 bases from V and 1 base from J; bases unmatched to any gene: 6. The CDR3 has 17 residues. Germline CDR1 and CDR2: SGHTS and YDEGEE. CDR3 amino acids: CASSSGTGGAGTDTQYF. The CDR3, as DNA: TGTGCCAGCAGCTCCGGGACAGGGGGCGCCGGCACAGATACGCAGTATTTT.

V is TRBV15 and J is TRBJ1-4; tentatively, D is TRBD1 (5 bases). This CDR3 spans 14 amino acids. V was trimmed by 9 bases and J by 5 bases, leaving 16 bases between them. CDR1 LNHNV and CDR2 YYDKDF come from the germline V gene (reference sequence). The CDR3 region is CATEAGLPNEKLFF. The CDR3 region has the DNA TGTGCCACAGAGGCGGGGCTCCCAAATGAAAAACTGTTTTTT.

J is TRBJ2-5 and V is TRBV4-3; 8 nucleotides agree with TRBD2. Per germline, CDR1 LGHNA and CDR2 YSLEER. The CDR3 runs to 15 residues. The V segment lost 4 bases and the J segment 3 bases; nucleotides outside the gene matches: 7. The CDR3 DNA follows: TGCGCCAGCAGCCGCGTGCGTAGCGGGGAAGAGACCCAGTACTTC. This encodes CASSRVRSGEETQYF.

The chain links TRBV10-1 to TRBJ1-2; D call uncertain. The V and J ends lost 0 bases and 6 bases respectively, with 11 bases between them. CDR1 WNHNN and CDR2 SYGVQD come from the germline V gene (reference sequence). This CDR3 is built from 14 residues. The CDR3 loop reads CASSESGRADGYTF. DNA for the CDR3: TGCGCCAGCAGTGAGTCCGGGAGGGCAGATGGCTACACCTTC.

The chain carries TRBV14 and TRBJ2-7, with a possible D match to TRBD2 (6 bases). This CDR3 region has 13 residues. Per the germline V gene, CDR1 is SGHDN and CDR2 is FVKESK. V dropped 5 bases and J dropped 3 bases, with 11 bases sitting between them. The CDR3 reads CASSSREYYEQYF. CDR3 DNA: TGTGCCAGCAGCTCGCGGGAATACTACGAGCAGTACTTC. Combining the CDR3 with reference TRBV14 and TRBJ2-7 gives the whole variable domain EAGVTQFPSHSVIEKGQTVTLRCDPISGHDNLYWYRRVMGKEIKFLLHFVKESKQDESGMPNNRFLAERTGGTYSTLKVQPAELEDSGVYFCASSSREYYEQYFGPGTRLTVT.

The chain is built from TRBV11-3 and TRBJ2-3; 8 nucleotides align to TRBD1. The CDR3 is made up of 19 amino acids. Per the germline V gene, CDR1 is SGHNT and CDR2 is YENEEA. J gave up 2 bases and V 5 bases, and 18 bases lay outside the gene matches. The CDR3 nucleotides read TGTGCCAGCAGCCCGTGGACAGGGTCCGATGATACTTACACAGATACGCAGTATTTT. It translates to CASSPWTGSDDTYTDTQYF.

This chain uses TRBV9 with TRBJ2-1; 8 nucleotides line up with TRBD2. V gave up 0 bases and J gave up 8 bases; unmatched junction bases: 7. From germline, CDR1 is SGDLS and CDR2 YYNGEE. The CDR3 is 15 amino acids. DNA of the CDR3: TGTGCCAGCAGCGTAGGGACTAGCACGTCGCATGAGCAGTTCTTC. It translates to CASSVGTSTSHEQFF.

This clone was detected once. The chain is built from TRBV5-4 and TRBJ1-1; 10 bases line up with TRBD1. Unmatched junction bases numbered 7, after V lost 4 bases and J lost 4 bases. CDR3 length equals 15 residues. From germline, CDR1 is SGHNT and CDR2 YYREEE (reference sequence). Here the CDR3 DNA reads TGTGCCAGCAGCGGATCCGGGACAGGGGTCACTGAAGCTTTCTTT. Translation: CASSGSGTGVTEAFF.

This clone came up a few times. The V and J genes are TRBV10-3 and TRBJ2-1, with TRBD2 matching 8 bases. After removal of 3 bases from V and 4 bases from J, the junction contained 5 bases not matched to a gene. The germline CDR1 and CDR2 sequences are ENHRY and SYGVKD. The CDR3 loop spans 15 amino acids. CDR3 region: CAISDGGGSYNEQFF. CDR3 coding DNA: TGTGCCATCAGTGATGGCGGGGGGTCGTACAATGAGCAGTTCTTC.

The chain links TRBV25-1 to TRBJ2-3; 9 nucleotides line up with TRBD2. With 1 base clipped from V and 5 bases from J, the junction kept 7 bases outside the gene matches. The CDR3 runs 16 residues. Germline assignment: CDR1 MGHDK and CDR2 SYGVNS. The CDR3 sequence is CASSESETSGRDTQYF. The CDR3 DNA sequence: TGTGCCAGCAGTGAATCGGAGACTAGCGGTAGAGATACGCAGTATTTT.

Here the CDR3 reads CAISESLTVTEAFF. The DNA for the CDR3 is TGTGCCATCAGTGAGTCGTTGACTGTCACTGAAGCTTTCTTT. This chain connects TRBV10-3 to TRBJ1-1; D gene uncertain. The V and J ends lost 0 bases and 4 bases respectively, with 9 bases between them. Germline CDR1 is ENHRY and CDR2 is SYGVKD. The CDR3 totals 14 residues.

V and J are TRBV18 and TRBJ2-5; D is perhaps TRBD1 (5 bases). V lost 3 bases and J 9 bases, leaving 20 bases between the germline ends. The CDR3 loop spans 15 amino acids. CDR1 is KGHSH and CDR2 is LQKENI in the germline V gene. The CDR3: CASSPKPGSQGPQYF. The CDR3 DNA reads as TGTGCCAGCTCACCTAAGCCCGGATCGCAGGGTCCCCAGTACTTC.

V and J are TRBV7-9 and TRBJ2-7, with 9 bases matching TRBD1. The CDR3 spans 14 residues. Germline CDR1 SEHNR, CDR2 FQNEAQ (reference sequence). Unmatched junction bases numbered 5, after V lost 6 bases and J lost 2 bases. The CDR3 sequence: CASRDGQGPYEQYF. Here the CDR3 DNA reads TGTGCCAGCAGAGATGGACAGGGGCCCTACGAGCAGTACTTC.

The chain joins TRBV9 to TRBJ1-5; 7 bases fit TRBD1. This CDR3 comprises 14 residues. V was pared by 4 bases and J by 3 bases, with 4 bases of the junction left unmatched. Per the germline V gene, CDR1 is SGDLS and CDR2 is YYNGEE. CDR3 in amino acids: CASSSGQLNQPQHF. CDR3 in DNA: TGTGCCAGCAGCTCGGGACAGCTCAATCAGCCCCAGCATTTT.

CDR3 coding DNA: TGTGCCATCAGTGACCCGGGAGACTACCACTCCTACGAGCAGTACTTC. This encodes CAISDPGDYHSYEQYF. The chain joins TRBV10-3 to TRBJ2-7; a weak D match, TRBD2 (6 bases). This CDR3 comprises 16 residues. Germline V gives CDR1 ENHRY, CDR2 SYGVKD. The V and J ends lost 3 bases and 0 bases respectively, with 15 bases between them.

V and J are TRBV2 and TRBJ2-6, with D tentatively TRBD1 (6 bases). The CDR3 contains 16 residues. The V and J ends lost 9 bases and 0 bases respectively, with 15 bases between them. From germline, CDR1 is SNHLY and CDR2 FYNNEI. The CDR3 here is CASHRDTLSGANVLTF. The DNA of the CDR3 is TGTGCCAGTCACCGGGACACCCTCTCTGGGGCCAACGTCCTGACTTTC.

The J gene is TRBJ2-2, the V gene TRBV9; maybe TRBD2 (6 bases). Between the trimmed V and J ends, which lost 0 bases and 6 bases, there was a span of 12 bases. This CDR3 is 15 amino acids long. Germline V gene data show CDR1 as SGDLS and CDR2 as YYNGEE. CDR3 coding DNA: TGTGCCAGCAGCGTAGGGAGGGGACCTCCCGGGGAGCTGTTTTTT. It is translated as CASSVGRGPPGELFF.

This chain links TRBV9 with TRBJ2-7, with 11 bases fitting TRBD2. The CDR3 has 15 amino acids. Trimming took 0 bases from V and 1 from J; bases not matched to a gene: 0. From germline, CDR1 is SGDLS and CDR2 YYNGEE. The DNA for the CDR3 is TGTGCCAGCAGCGTAGGACTAGCGGGGTCCTACGAGCAGTACTTC. Encoded protein: CASSVGLAGSYEQYF.

The chain has TRBV20-1 and TRBJ1-5; possible D gene TRBD1, 5 bases. CDR3 size: 15 residues. CDR1 and CDR2 (germline): DFQATT, SNEGSKA (reference sequence). The V end lost 3 bases, the J end lost 3 bases, and 15 bases lay between the germline ends. The CDR3 is CSASPGLANNQPQHF. The DNA for the CDR3 is TGCAGTGCTAGTCCAGGGCTTGCTAACAATCAGCCCCAGCATTTT.

The genes are TRBV4-1 and TRBJ2-1; 7 bases fit TRBD2. The V gene's germline CDR1 is MGHRA and CDR2 YSYEKL. This CDR3 has 17 residues. J lost 1 base, V lost 1 base, and 7 bases had no gene match. CDR3 in DNA: TGCGCCAGCAGCCAAGGGGGCGGGAGAGGGTCCTACAATGAGCAGTTCTTC. It specifies CASSQGGGRGSYNEQFF.